The entry below gives a single T cell receptor (beta chain) sequence along with its context. Its antigen remains unknown. Patients in the study, people with chemo-refractory metastatic non-small-cell lung cancer, received focal radiation plus ipilimumab CTLA-4 blockade. Clones were read by immunoSEQ multiplex PCR, and TCRdb kept only the in-frame ones, dropping some. The data hold 45,000 or so clones, with approximately 70% observed a single time. The data were taken from a study of radiotherapy plus CTLA-4 blockade in lung cancer. Background on the study: Across the patients, objective responses occurred in about 19%, and disease control in approximately 30%. Findings and caveats of the study: Together with interferon-beta, which increased in serum after radiation, early dynamic changes in blood T cell clones were reportedly the best predictors of response.

The germline V gene encodes CDR1 MNHNY and CDR2 SVGAGI (reference sequence). Trimming cost V 5 bases and J 3 bases, with 7 bases left between them. This CDR3 spans 13 amino acids. Sequences were derived from peripheral blood, sampled from a patient treated with radiotherapy plus ipilimumab. The chain carries TRBV6-6 and TRBJ1-4; a weak D match, TRBD1 (5 bases). This TCR came from a human donor with non-small cell lung cancer who had a complete response to radiotherapy plus ipilimumab. The CDR3 region has the DNA TGTGCCAGCAGTCGCAGGGCTAATGAAAAACTGTTTTTT. This translates into CASSRRANEKLFF.